This T cell receptor (beta chain) was found in a study of regulatory T cells in long-lasting Graves disease. General study points: TRBV28 was favored in persistent disease, as were TRBJ1-2 and TRBJ2-5. Persistent Graves' patients showed less TCR diversity than newly diagnosed patients showed.

J lost 4 bases, V lost 8 bases, and 7 bases had no gene match. This CDR3 is built from 15 residues. The V gene's germline CDR1 is SGHRS and CDR2 YFSETQ. Time point given: newly diagnosed GD, antithyroid drugs for less than 3 months. Construction of the TCR library relied on RNA isolated from PBMCs. American Thyroid Association guidelines served as the basis for diagnosing Graves' disease. This clonotype was seen ten or more times. Its antigen is still unknown. Both iRepertoire HTBI primers and Arm-PCR of CDR3 regions were used to build the TCR beta libraries. One entry per CDR3 protein results from TCRdb running MiXCR on the multiplex PCR reads. The repertoire has around 400,000 distinct CDR3 sequences, around 15% of them found once; the top ten carry about 24%.

The origin of this receptor is a female donor with Graves disease. The sample in question was peripheral blood mononuclear cells (PBMCs), obtained at new diagnosis, from a patient treated with antithyroid drugs. V usage is TRBV5-1 and J usage is TRBJ2-1; 12 nucleotides line up with TRBD2. The CDR3 loop is CASTQTSGSYNEQFF. The CDR3 region has the DNA TGCGCCAGTACCCAGACTAGCGGGAGTTACAATGAGCAGTTCTTC.